These T cell receptor beta chains were read from a single sample in a study of T cells in Graves' hyperthyroidism and ophthalmopathy. Each CDR3 protein gets one entry after TCRdb re-called the multiplex PCR reads with MiXCR. Of a few hundred thousand distinct CDR3 sequences in the sample, approximately 18% are singletons; the top ten hold over 35%. Sequencing was done on a sample of blood. Receptor source: a man between 18 and 29 years old with Graves' ophthalmopathy. The CDR3 runs from the conserved cysteine through the conserved F or W. Fields, in order: clone size, J gene, V gene, CDR3 protein. Rows may omit the clone size; those that give it use once, few, many or a size class.

clone size: many
J gene: TRBJ2-1
V gene: TRBV11-2
CDR3 protein: CASSSYRGNSYNEQFF

clone size: few
J gene: TRBJ1-1
V gene: TRBV5-1
CDR3 protein: CAGSLQVNTEAFF

clone size: few
J gene: TRBJ1-5
V gene: TRBV19
CDR3 protein: CASDDRGAGQPQHF

clone size: many
J gene: TRBJ1-1
V gene: TRBV5-1
CDR3 protein: CASRGAAGSTEAFF

clone size: .
J gene: TRBJ1-5
V gene: TRBV28
CDR3 protein: CASSLRRLNQPQHF

clone size: .
J gene: TRBJ1-2
V gene: TRBV11-2
CDR3 protein: CASSLEGQVQSYTF

clone size: .
J gene: TRBJ2-5
V gene: TRBV4-2
CDR3 protein: CASSLSKDGGWETQYF

clone size: .
J gene: TRBJ2-7
V gene: TRBV2
CDR3 protein: CASSEESSGYYEQYF

clone size: .
J gene: TRBJ2-3
V gene: TRBV29-1
CDR3 protein: CSVLGTNTQYF

clone size: .
J gene: TRBJ1-1
V gene: TRBV2
CDR3 protein: CASSAYGTGRPEAFF

clone size: .
J gene: TRBJ2-5
V gene: TRBV4-1
CDR3 protein: CASSQGISTRIPDNSQETQYF

clone size: .
J gene: TRBJ1-2
V gene: TRBV20-1
CDR3 protein: CSANRGSAGYTF

clone size: .
J gene: TRBJ1-5
V gene: TRBV6-1
CDR3 protein: CASSEERAVGPQHF

clone size: .
J gene: TRBJ2-1
V gene: TRBV20-1
CDR3 protein: CSARDRDWYNEQFF

clone size: many
J gene: TRBJ2-2
V gene: TRBV12-3/TRBV12-4
CDR3 protein: CASSVQRGGTGELFF

clone size: many
J gene: TRBJ1-3
V gene: TRBV3-1
CDR3 protein: CASSQGTGNTIYF